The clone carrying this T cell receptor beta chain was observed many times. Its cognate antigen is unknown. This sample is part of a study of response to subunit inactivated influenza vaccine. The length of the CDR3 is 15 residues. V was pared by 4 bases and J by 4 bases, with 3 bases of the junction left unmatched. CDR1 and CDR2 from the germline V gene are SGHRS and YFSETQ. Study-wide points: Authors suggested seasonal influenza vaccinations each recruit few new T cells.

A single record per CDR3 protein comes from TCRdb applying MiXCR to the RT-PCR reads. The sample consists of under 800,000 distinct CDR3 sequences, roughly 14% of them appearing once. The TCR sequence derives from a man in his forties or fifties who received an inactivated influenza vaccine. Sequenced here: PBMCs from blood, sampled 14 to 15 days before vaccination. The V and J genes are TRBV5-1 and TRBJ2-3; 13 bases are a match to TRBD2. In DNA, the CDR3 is TGCGCCAGCAGCGAGGGACTAGCGGGGTCAGATACGCAGTATTTT. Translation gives CASSEGLAGSDTQYF.